This TCR beta chain was sequenced during a study of OX40 agonist ivuxolimab in advanced cancers. Across the study: In this cohort, patients received ivuxolimab, an agonistic anti-OX40 (CD134) antibody. Earlier treatment with anti-PD-1, anti-PD-L1 or anti-CTLA-4 was permitted, and over 35% had received some. Whole-study findings and limits: Relative to CD4+, CD8+ T cells held more expanded clones on average. Low normalized T-cell clonal expansion also characterized some of the nonresponders.

Germline V gene lookup returns CDR1 MNHEY and CDR2 SMNVEV (reference sequence). The CDR3 sequence is 15 residues long. The V gene end was trimmed by 4 bases and the J gene end by 4 bases; junction bases not matched to a gene: 7. Points on this clone: The antigen remains undetermined.

Sequencing used immunoSEQ multiplex PCR; TCRdb keeps in-frame clones, though not all of them. This sample has about 110,000 clones, with around 90% found just once. The sequence was collected from an adult with an advanced solid tumor such as melanoma, head and neck, liver or kidney cancer. The chain carries TRBV27 and TRBJ1-2; 9 bases are a match to TRBD1. Material: CD4+ or CD8+ T cells sorted from blood, obtained in a trial of the OX40 agonist ivuxolimab. The CDR3: CASSSRDRDFYGYTF. In DNA, the CDR3 is TGTGCCAGCAGTTCCCGGGACAGGGACTTCTATGGCTACACCTTC.